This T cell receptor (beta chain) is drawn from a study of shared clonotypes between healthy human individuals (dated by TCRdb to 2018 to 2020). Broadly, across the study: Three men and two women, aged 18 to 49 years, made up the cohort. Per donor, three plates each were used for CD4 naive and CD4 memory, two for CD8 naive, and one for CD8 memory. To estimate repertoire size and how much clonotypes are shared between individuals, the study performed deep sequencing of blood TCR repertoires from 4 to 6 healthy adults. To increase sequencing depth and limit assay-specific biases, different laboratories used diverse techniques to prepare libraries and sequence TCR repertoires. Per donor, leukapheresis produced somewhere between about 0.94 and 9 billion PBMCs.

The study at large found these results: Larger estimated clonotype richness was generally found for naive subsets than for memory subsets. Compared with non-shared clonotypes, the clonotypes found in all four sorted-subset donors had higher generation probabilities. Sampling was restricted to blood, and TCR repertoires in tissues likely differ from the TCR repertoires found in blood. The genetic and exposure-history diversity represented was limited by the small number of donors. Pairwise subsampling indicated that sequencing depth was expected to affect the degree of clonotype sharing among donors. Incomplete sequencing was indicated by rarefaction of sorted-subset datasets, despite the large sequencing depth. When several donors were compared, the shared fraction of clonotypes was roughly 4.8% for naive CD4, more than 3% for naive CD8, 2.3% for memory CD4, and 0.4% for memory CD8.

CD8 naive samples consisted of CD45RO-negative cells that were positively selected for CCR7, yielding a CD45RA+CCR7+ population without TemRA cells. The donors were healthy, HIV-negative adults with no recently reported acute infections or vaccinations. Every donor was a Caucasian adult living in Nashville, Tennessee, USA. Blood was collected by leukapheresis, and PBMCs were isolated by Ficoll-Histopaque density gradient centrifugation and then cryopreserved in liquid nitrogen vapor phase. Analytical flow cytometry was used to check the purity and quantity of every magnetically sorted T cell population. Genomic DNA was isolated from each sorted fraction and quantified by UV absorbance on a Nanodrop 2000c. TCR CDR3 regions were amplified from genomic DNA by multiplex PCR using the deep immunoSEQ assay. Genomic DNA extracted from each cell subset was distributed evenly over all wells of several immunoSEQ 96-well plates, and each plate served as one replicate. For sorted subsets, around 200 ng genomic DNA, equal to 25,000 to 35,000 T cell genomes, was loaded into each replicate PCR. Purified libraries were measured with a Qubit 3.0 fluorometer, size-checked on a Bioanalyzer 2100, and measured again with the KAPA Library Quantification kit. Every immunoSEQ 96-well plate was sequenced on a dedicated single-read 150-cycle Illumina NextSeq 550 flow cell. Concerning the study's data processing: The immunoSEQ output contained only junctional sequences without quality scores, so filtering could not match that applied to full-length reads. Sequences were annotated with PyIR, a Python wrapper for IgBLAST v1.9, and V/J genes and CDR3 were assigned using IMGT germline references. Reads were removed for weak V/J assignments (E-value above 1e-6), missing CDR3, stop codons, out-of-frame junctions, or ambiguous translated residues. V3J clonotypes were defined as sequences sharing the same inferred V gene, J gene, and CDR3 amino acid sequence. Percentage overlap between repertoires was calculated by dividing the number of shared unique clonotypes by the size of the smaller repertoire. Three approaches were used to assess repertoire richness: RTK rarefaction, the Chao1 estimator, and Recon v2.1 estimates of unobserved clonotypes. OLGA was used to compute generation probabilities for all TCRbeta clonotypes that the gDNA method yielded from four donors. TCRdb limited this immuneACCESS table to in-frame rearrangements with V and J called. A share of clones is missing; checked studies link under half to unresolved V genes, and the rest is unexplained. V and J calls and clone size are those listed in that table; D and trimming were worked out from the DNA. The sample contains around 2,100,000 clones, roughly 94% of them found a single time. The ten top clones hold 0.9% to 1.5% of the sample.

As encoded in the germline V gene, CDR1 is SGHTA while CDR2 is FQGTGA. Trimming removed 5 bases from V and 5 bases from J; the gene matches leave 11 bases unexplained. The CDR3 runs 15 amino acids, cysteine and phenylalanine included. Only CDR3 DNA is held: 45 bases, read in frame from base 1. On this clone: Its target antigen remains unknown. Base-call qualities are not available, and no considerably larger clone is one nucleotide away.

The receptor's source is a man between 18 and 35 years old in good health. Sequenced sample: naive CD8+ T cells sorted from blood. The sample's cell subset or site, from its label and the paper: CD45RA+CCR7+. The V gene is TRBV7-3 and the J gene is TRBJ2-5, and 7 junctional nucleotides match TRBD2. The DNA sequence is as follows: TGTGCCAGCAGCCCAATTGCGGGGGATTTGGAGACCCAGTACTTC. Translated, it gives CASSPIAGDLETQYF.